The next 26 T cell receptor beta chains were all read from a single sample in a study of blood T cell repertoires in COVID-19. The table came from immunoSEQ multiplex PCR; TCRdb's copy has only in-frame clones and leaves some out. The sample includes 100,000 to 150,000 clones, approximately 80% of them seen just once. The specimen was peripheral blood. The receptors here all came from a woman between 50 and 59 years old with acute or convalescent COVID-19.

The gene calls are TRBV18 and TRBJ1-1; no firm D call. This CDR3 region has 13 residues. The germline V and J ends were trimmed by 6 bases and 1 base, with 9 bases remaining between them. Per the germline V gene, CDR1 is KGHSH and CDR2 is LQKENI. CDR3 residues: CASSQDKNTEAFF. DNA for the CDR3: TGTGCCAGCTCCCAAGACAAGAACACTGAAGCTTTCTTT. The whole variable domain, filled in from reference TRBV18 and TRBJ1-1, reads NAGVMQNPRHLVRRRGQEARLRCSPMKGHSHVYWYRQLPEEGLKFMVYLQKENIIDESGMPKERFSAEFPKEGPSILRIQQVVRGDSAAYFCASSQDKNTEAFFGQGTRLTVV.

The chain carries TRBV27 and TRBJ2-7, with TRBD2 matching 7 bases. V was clipped by 7 bases and J by 0 bases; unmatched bases: 6. CDR1 MNHEY and CDR2 SMNVEV come from the germline V gene (reference sequence). The CDR3 runs to 14 residues. CDR3 coding DNA: TGTGCCAGCACGCCGACTAGCCACTCCTACGAGCAGTACTTC. Its protein is CASTPTSHSYEQYF.

The chain carries TRBV30 and TRBJ2-2; 8 bases line up with TRBD1. CDR3 length equals 14 residues. CDR1 GTSNPN and CDR2 SVGIG come from the germline V gene (reference sequence). Unmatched junction bases numbered 4, after V lost 5 bases and J lost 2 bases. The CDR3: CAWETGGNTGELFF. In DNA form, the CDR3 reads TGTGCCTGGGAAACAGGGGGTAACACCGGGGAGCTGTTTTTT. Variable domain in full (rest from reference TRBV30 and TRBJ2-2): SQTIHQWPATLVQPVGSPLSLECTVEGTSNPNLYWYRQAAGRGLQLLFYSVGIGQISSEVPQNLSASRPQDRQFILSSKKLLLSDSGFYLCAWETGGNTGELFFGEGSRLTVL.

V usage is TRBV1 and J usage is TRBJ2-7; the D call of TRBD2 is as the table states it, not checked on the DNA. TRBV1 is annotated as a pseudogene. The length of the CDR3 is 16 residues. Written as DNA, the CDR3 is TGCACCAGCAGCCTAAGACTAGCGCCCGTCTCCTACGAGCAGTACTTC. As protein: CTSSLRLAPVSYEQYF.

This rearrangement joins TRBV7-6 to TRBJ1-2; 10 bases are shared with TRBD1. CDR3 length: 16 amino acids. Per germline, CDR1 SGHVS and CDR2 FNYEAQ. V was clipped by 5 bases and J by 1 base; unmatched bases: 7. In nucleotides, the CDR3 is TGTGCCAGCAGCATAACGACAGGGGGCGGTAACTATGGCTACACCTTC. This translates into CASSITTGGGNYGYTF.

The chain couples TRBV15 to TRBJ2-3; 7 positions agree with TRBD1. This CDR3 comprises 13 residues. Germline values: CDR1 LNHNV, CDR2 YYDKDF (reference sequence). With 5 bases clipped from V and 4 bases from J, the junction kept 3 bases outside the gene matches. CDR3 coding DNA: TGTGCCACCAGCTCAACAGGGGCAGATACGCAGTATTTT. Translation: CATSSTGADTQYF.

This clone was seen once. The V and J genes are TRBV7-9 and TRBJ2-1, with 8 bases fitting TRBD2. The germline CDR1 and CDR2 sequences are SEHNR and FQNEAQ (reference sequence). The V gene end was trimmed by 5 bases and the J gene end by 0 bases; junction bases not matched to a gene: 3. The CDR3 consists of 15 residues. CDR3: CASSISGGSYNEQFF. CDR3 nucleotide sequence: TGTGCCAGCAGCATAAGCGGGGGCTCCTACAATGAGCAGTTCTTC.

The chain recombines TRBV7-9 with TRBJ2-7; 10 bases are shared with TRBD2. The CDR3 sequence is 17 residues long. CDR1 SEHNR and CDR2 FQNEAQ come from the germline V gene (reference sequence). The V and J ends lost 0 bases and 6 bases, in that order; junction bases with no gene match: 11. CDR3 loop: CASSLAGGASGSGEQYF. The DNA for the CDR3 is TGTGCCAGCAGCTTAGCTGGGGGGGCTAGCGGGAGCGGCGAGCAGTACTTC.

This clone was counted a few times. This chain links TRBV19 with TRBJ1-5, with TRBD1 matching over 7 bases. Germline values: CDR1 LNHDA, CDR2 SQIVND (reference sequence). V gave up 4 bases and J gave up 2 bases; unmatched junction bases: 5. The CDR3 length is 15 residues. CDR3 DNA: TGTGCCAGTAGTAACGAACAGGGGCGCAATCAGCCCCAGCATTTT. This gives the protein CASSNEQGRNQPQHF.

This clone came up once. The J gene is TRBJ1-2, the V gene TRBV27; TRBD1 agrees at 9 bases. Germline V CDR1 and CDR2: MNHEY, SMNVEV (reference sequence). Unmatched junction bases numbered 17, after V lost 3 bases and J lost 6 bases. The CDR3 sequence is 18 residues long. The CDR3 is CASSFTGGSATLAHGYTF. For the CDR3, the DNA is TGTGCCAGCAGTTTCACAGGGGGCAGCGCTACTCTTGCGCATGGCTACACCTTC.

This clone was found a few times. CDR3 nucleotides: TGTGCCAGCAGCTCCGGGAGCAATGAGCAGTTCTTC. This gives the protein CASSSGSNEQFF. V usage is TRBV7-9 and J usage is TRBJ2-1; possibly TRBD2 for D (6 bases). CDR3 size: 12 residues. Trimming removed 4 bases at V and 6 bases at J, with 7 bases between. Germline V gene sequence: CDR1 SEHNR, CDR2 FQNEAQ (reference sequence).

The chain combines TRBV7-3 with TRBJ2-1; 11 bases are a match to TRBD2. The V and J ends lost 6 bases and 4 bases, in that order; junction bases with no gene match: 5. There are 15 residues in the CDR3. Looked up from germline, CDR1 is SGHTA and CDR2 is FQGTGA. The CDR3 is CASRETSGTYNEQFF. The CDR3 DNA sequence: TGTGCCAGCAGGGAGACTAGCGGGACATACAATGAGCAGTTCTTC.

The rearrangement uses TRBV18 and TRBJ1-2; 9 positions match TRBD1. Germline loops: CDR1 KGHSH, CDR2 LQKENI. After removal of 4 bases from V and 6 bases from J, the junction contained 3 bases not matched to a gene. The CDR3 contains 13 residues. Here the CDR3 reads CASSRGTGHGYTF. The CDR3 DNA follows: TGTGCCAGCTCACGCGGGACAGGGCATGGCTACACCTTC.

This chain links TRBV3-1 (or the pseudogene TRBV3-2) with TRBJ1-4, with D hard to call. The V end lost 5 bases, the J end lost 5 bases, and 9 bases lay between the germline ends. CDR1 is LGHDT, CDR2 YNNKEL, per germline (reference sequence). The CDR3 contains 13 residues. The CDR3 loop reads CASSAQKNEKLFF. The DNA for the CDR3 is TGTGCCAGCAGCGCACAGAAGAATGAAAAACTGTTTTTT.

This chain connects TRBV5-5 to TRBJ2-1, with D perhaps matching TRBD2 (6 bases). Trimming removed 2 bases from V and 3 bases from J, with 12 bases in between. The CDR3 loop spans 15 amino acids. Looked up from germline, CDR1 is SGHKS and CDR2 is YYEKEE (reference sequence). The CDR3 spells CASSLVGEDYNEQFF. The CDR3, as DNA: TGTGCCAGCAGCTTAGTAGGGGAGGACTACAATGAGCAGTTCTTC.

The chain uses TRBV3-1 (or the pseudogene TRBV3-2) and TRBJ2-1, with a possible D match to TRBD2 (7 bases). The CDR3 runs to 13 residues. From germline, CDR1 is LGHDT and CDR2 YNNKEL (reference sequence). Trimming stripped 2 bases from V and 8 bases from J, with 10 bases between. In DNA form, the CDR3 reads TGTGCCAGCAGCCAACGCGGGGGCGATGAGCAGTTCTTC. It translates to CASSQRGGDEQFF.

This clone was seen only a few times. The chain joins TRBV10-3 to TRBJ2-3; 8 nucleotides line up with TRBD1. Germline CDR1 and CDR2: ENHRY and SYGVKD. There are 15 residues in the CDR3. V gave up 5 bases and J gave up 0 bases; unmatched junction bases: 4. In DNA, the CDR3 is TGTGCCATCAGTCAGACAGGGGTAAGCACAGATACGCAGTATTTT. Its protein product is CAISQTGVSTDTQYF.

This rearrangement joins TRBV6-1 to TRBJ1-1; D is unresolved. Trimming left V 2 bases short and J 7 bases short, with 14 bases between. Germline V gene lookup returns CDR1 MNHNS and CDR2 SASEGT. The CDR3 spans 14 residues. The CDR3 coding sequence is TGTGCCAGCAGTGAACATTCAGTGGAGGTTGAAGCTTTCTTT. It yields the protein CASSEHSVEVEAFF.

The chain employs TRBV5-4 and TRBJ2-2; 11 bases fit TRBD2. Germline V gives CDR1 SGHNT, CDR2 YYREEE (reference sequence). The CDR3 contains 14 residues. J lost 4 bases, V lost 4 bases, and 0 bases had no gene match. The DNA for the CDR3 is TGTGCCAGCAGCCTAGCGGGGGGCACCGGGGAGCTGTTTTTT. Amino acid sequence: CASSLAGGTGELFF.

Only a few counts were recorded for this clone. This rearrangement joins TRBV24-1 to TRBJ2-1, with TRBD2 matching 9 bases. Germline V gives CDR1 KGHDR, CDR2 SFDVKD. The J segment lost 10 bases and the V segment lost 4 bases, leaving 4 bases of the junction unmatched. The length of the CDR3 is 13 residues. The CDR3 DNA sequence: TGTGCCACCAGTGACCGCGGGGGGGTAGAGCAGTTCTTC. This encodes CATSDRGGVEQFF.

This chain uses TRBV28 with TRBJ1-5; a weak D match, TRBD1 (5 bases). V lost 5 bases to trimming and J lost 6 bases, with 17 bases between them. Germline loops: CDR1 MDHEN, CDR2 SYDVKM. The CDR3 has 15 amino acids. This CDR3 reads CASSDSGGVGQPQHF. The CDR3 DNA reads as TGTGCCAGCAGTGATTCCGGGGGAGTGGGTCAGCCCCAGCATTTT.

The J gene is TRBJ2-4, the V gene TRBV5-4; D might be TRBD1 (6 bases). V was cut by 4 bases and J by 0 bases, with 11 bases left in between. CDR3 length: 15 residues. The V gene's germline CDR1 is SGHNT and CDR2 YYREEE (reference sequence). The CDR3 sequence: CASSGGGLAKNIQYF. The CDR3 coding sequence is TGTGCCAGCAGCGGGGGCGGACTAGCCAAAAACATTCAGTACTTC.

The chain is built from TRBV27 and TRBJ1-5; D possibly corresponds to TRBD1 (5 bases). Germline CDR1 is MNHEY and CDR2 is SMNVEV (reference sequence). The length of the CDR3 is 15 residues. V lost 5 bases, J lost 0 bases, and 11 bases lay in between. CDR3 region: CASSPDGHSNQPQHF. The DNA for the CDR3 is TGTGCCAGCAGTCCCGACGGACATAGCAATCAGCCCCAGCATTTT.

This clone was recorded a few times. The same CDR3 arises from other DNA sequences in this sample as well. The V call is TRBV3-1 (or the pseudogene TRBV3-2), the J call TRBJ1-1, with D perhaps TRBD1 (6 bases). Germline assignment: CDR1 LGHDT and CDR2 YNNKEL (reference sequence). Trimming cost V 3 bases and J 0 bases, with 14 bases left between them. The CDR3 extends over 16 amino acids. CDR3 protein: CASSQGGAGVNTEAFF. The CDR3 DNA is TGTGCCAGCAGCCAGGGGGGGGCAGGGGTGAACACTGAAGCTTTCTTT.

The J gene is TRBJ2-7, the V gene TRBV27, with 12 bases that match TRBD2. The germline gives CDR1 MNHEY, CDR2 SMNVEV (reference sequence). Losses at the gene ends were 5 bases for V and 4 bases for J; bases not matched to a gene: 9. This CDR3 is built from 16 residues. CDR3 protein: CASSPRLLAGGYEQYF. CDR3 DNA: TGTGCCAGCAGTCCCCGTTTACTAGCGGGAGGTTACGAGCAGTACTTC.

This chain links TRBV6-6 with TRBJ1-2, with TRBD1 matching 8 bases. Germline V gene sequence: CDR1 MNHNY, CDR2 SVGAGI (reference sequence). This CDR3 has 16 residues. The ends lost 2 bases at V and 4 bases at J; junction bases unmatched: 9. The CDR3 here is CASSYPNLQGVYGYTF. In nucleotides, the CDR3 is TGTGCCAGCAGTTACCCAAACCTACAGGGGGTCTATGGCTACACCTTC.